This entry features one T cell receptor beta chain sequence. What it binds is not known. This sample was taken from a study of cytomegalovirus exposure and HLA in healthy donors. Study context: Earlier findings included some 120 million unique TCR beta sequences obtained from 180 million or so T cells. Study observations and caveats: More clonal expansion characterized HLA-associated TCR beta chains than equally common others in a later analysis. Trimming of TCR beta V- and J-genes showed a link, identified in a later analysis, to a missense DCLRE1C variant.

60 Vbeta and 13 Jbeta primers were used in PCR. The repertoire was sequenced with immunoSEQ multiplex PCR; TCRdb's copy has only in-frame clones and lacks some. The sample comprises roughly 140,000 clones, around 80% of which are singletons, and almost 2.5% rests with the top ten. Trimming at V came to 4 bases and at J to 7 bases, leaving 14 bases not matched to a gene. Germline V gene sequence: CDR1 SGHNT, CDR2 YYREEE (reference sequence). The CDR3 is 16 amino acids. Sequencing was carried out using PBMCs. The TCR comes from a boy between 2 and 10 years old in good health and CMV-seronegative. The chain recombines TRBV5-4 with TRBJ2-3; 8 nucleotides line up with TRBD2. The DNA for the CDR3 is TGTGCCAGCAGCGATTCGGGACTAGTTTTGCAGAATACGCAGTATTTT. Encoded protein: CASSDSGLVLQNTQYF. Looking up the rest from reference TRBV5-4 and TRBJ2-3 gives the full variable domain: ETGVTQSPTHLIKTRGQQVTLRCSSQSGHNTVSWYQQALGQGPQFIFQYYREEENGRGNFPPRFSGLQFPNYSSELNVNALELDDSALYLCASSDSGLVLQNTQYFGPGTRLTVL.